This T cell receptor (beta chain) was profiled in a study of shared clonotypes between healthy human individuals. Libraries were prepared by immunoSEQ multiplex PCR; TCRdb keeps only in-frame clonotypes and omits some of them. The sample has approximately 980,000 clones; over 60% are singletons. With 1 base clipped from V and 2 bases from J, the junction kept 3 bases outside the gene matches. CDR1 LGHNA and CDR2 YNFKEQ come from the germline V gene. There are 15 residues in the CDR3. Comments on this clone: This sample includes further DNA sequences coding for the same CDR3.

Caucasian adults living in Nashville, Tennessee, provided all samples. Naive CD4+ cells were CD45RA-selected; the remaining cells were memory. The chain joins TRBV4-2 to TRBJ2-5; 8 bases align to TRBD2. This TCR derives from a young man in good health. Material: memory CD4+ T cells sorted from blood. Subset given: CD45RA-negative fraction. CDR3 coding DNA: TGTGCCAGCAGCCAAGGCCGGGGGGGACAAGAGACCCAGTACTTC. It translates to CASSQGRGGQETQYF.